The clone carrying this T cell receptor (beta chain) was recorded a few times. Between the trimmed V and J ends, which lost 0 bases and 6 bases, there was a span of 17 bases. The CDR3 sequence is 16 residues long. Germline loops: CDR1 SGHRS, CDR2 YFSETQ. This record belongs to a study of blood T cells in healthy people across ages. Sample-barcoded 5' priming and a J-beta primer mix drove a second PCR of about 7 to 12 cycles. TCRdb used MiXCR to reprocess the 5' RACE reads, holding one entry per CDR3 protein. Of over 1.5 million distinct CDR3 sequences in the sample, less than 50% were seen once. The sample was blood. This rearrangement joins TRBV5-1 to TRBJ2-3, with D perhaps TRBD1 (7 bases). This clonotype was obtained from a middle-aged woman in good health. Here the CDR3 DNA reads TGCGCCAGCAGCTTGGGGAGGGGGCTGTACACGGATACGCAGTATTTT. As protein: CASSLGRGLYTDTQYF.